Below, 26 T cell receptor beta chains from the same sample are listed, as sequenced in a study of OX40 agonist ivuxolimab in advanced cancers. The protocol was immunoSEQ multiplex PCR, while the TCRdb copy is restricted to in-frame clones and leaves out a portion. The table lists around 90,000 clones, 80% to 95% of them singletons. The starting material was CD4+ or CD8+ T cells sorted from blood, obtained in a trial of the OX40 agonist ivuxolimab. These receptors all come from an adult with an advanced solid tumor such as melanoma, head and neck, liver or kidney cancer.

The chain combines TRBV28 with TRBJ1-1, with D perhaps TRBD1 (5 bases). The germline V and J ends were trimmed by 8 bases and 7 bases, with 23 bases remaining between them. The length of the CDR3 is 15 residues. Germline loops: CDR1 MDHEN, CDR2 SYDVKM. The CDR3 protein is CASRIPSGGAVEAFF. The DNA for the CDR3 is TGTGCCAGCCGAATTCCGTCAGGCGGGGCCGTTGAAGCTTTCTTT. The full variable domain, completed using reference TRBV28 and TRBJ1-1, is DVKVTQSSRYLVKRTGEKVFLECVQDMDHENMFWYRQDPGLGLRLIYFSYDVKMKEKGDIPEGYSVSREKKERFSLILESASTNQTSMYLCASRIPSGGAVEAFFGQGTRLTVV.

This chain uses TRBV5-5 with TRBJ1-4, with D hard to call. The CDR3 is 15 residues long. V was trimmed by 2 bases and J by 8 bases, leaving 16 bases between them. Per germline, CDR1 SGHKS and CDR2 YYEKEE (reference sequence). The CDR3 is CASSFPGAGMEKLFF. Here the CDR3 DNA reads TGTGCCAGCAGCTTCCCGGGAGCGGGGATGGAAAAACTGTTTTTT.

As DNA, the CDR3 is TGTGCCAGCAGCTTTAGCGGGGGCACCTACAATGAGCAGTTCTTC. Translating it yields CASSFSGGTYNEQFF. V gene TRBV11-2 combines with J gene TRBJ2-1; 9 positions agree with TRBD2. Germline V lookup: CDR1 SGHAT, CDR2 FQNNGV. J was trimmed by 2 bases and V by 3 bases; bases with no gene match: 2. This CDR3 comprises 15 residues.

The rearrangement joins TRBV18 to TRBJ1-1; 7 nucleotides align to TRBD1. Germline lookup yields CDR1 KGHSH and CDR2 LQKENI. V lost 4 bases to trimming and J lost 0 bases; unmatched junction nucleotides: 11. CDR3 length equals 17 residues. DNA of the CDR3: TGTGCCAGCTCACTTGGGACAGCACGCGGTTTGAACACTGAAGCTTTCTTT. This codes for CASSLGTARGLNTEAFF.

This chain joins TRBV28 and TRBJ1-5, with 7 nucleotides matching TRBD1. The germline gives CDR1 MDHEN, CDR2 SYDVKM. The length of the CDR3 is 14 residues. V was clipped by 3 bases and J by 4 bases; unmatched bases: 3. CDR3 coding DNA: TGTGCCAGCAGTTTGCGACAGGGAAATCAGCCCCAGCATTTT. Translated, it gives CASSLRQGNQPQHF.

The chain employs TRBV5-1 and TRBJ1-2; D remains ambiguous. This CDR3 contains 13 residues. Trimming removed 7 bases at V and 4 bases at J, with 14 bases between. The germline CDR1 and CDR2 sequences are SGHRS and YFSETQ. DNA for the CDR3: TGCGCCAGCTTCCGTGAGGGTGGCTATGGCTACACCTTC. It codes for CASFREGGYGYTF.

The chain links TRBV11-2 to TRBJ2-7; 11 bases are a match to TRBD2. With 5 bases clipped from V and 4 bases from J, the junction kept 10 bases outside the gene matches. There are 16 residues in the CDR3. Germline CDR1 reads SGHAT; CDR2 reads FQNNGV. The CDR3 loop reads CASSKPTSGGPYEQYF. CDR3 sequence (DNA): TGTGCCAGCAGCAAACCTACTAGCGGGGGCCCATACGAGCAGTACTTC.

This clone was seen only once. The V call is TRBV6-4, the J call TRBJ2-1; 7 bases are shared with TRBD2. From germline, CDR1 is MRHNA and CDR2 SNTAGT. Trimming took 2 bases from V and 3 from J; bases not matched to a gene: 4. CDR3 length equals 15 residues. This chain's CDR3 is CASSDPSGVYNEQFF. The CDR3 DNA sequence: TGTGCCAGCAGTGACCCTAGCGGCGTCTACAATGAGCAGTTCTTC.

The chain recombines TRBV5-1 with TRBJ2-1, with 7 bases that match TRBD2. CDR3 length: 15 residues. Germline V gene lookup returns CDR1 SGHRS and CDR2 YFSETQ. The V gene end was trimmed by 2 bases and the J gene end by 5 bases; junction bases not matched to a gene: 7. The CDR3 nucleotides are TGCGCCAGCAGCTTCGCCGGGACTATAAACAATGAGCAGTTCTTC. Translated: CASSFAGTINNEQFF.

V and J are TRBV2 and TRBJ2-3; D call uncertain. Trimming cost V 4 bases and J 0 bases, with 8 bases left between them. Looked up from germline, CDR1 is SNHLY and CDR2 is FYNNEI. The CDR3 totals 14 residues. The CDR3 region is CASSGLASTDTQYF. In DNA form, the CDR3 reads TGTGCCAGCAGTGGTCTGGCTAGCACAGATACGCAGTATTTT.

The genes are TRBV20-1 and TRBJ2-1; D is undetermined. The CDR3 contains 10 residues. CDR1 is DFQATT and CDR2 is SNEGSKA in the germline V gene (reference sequence). Trimming cost V 5 bases and J 9 bases, with 8 bases left between them. The CDR3 sequence: CSAVNREQFF. CDR3 nucleotides: TGCAGTGCTGTAAACCGTGAGCAGTTCTTC.

This chain connects TRBV7-2 to TRBJ2-2; possibly TRBD2 for D (5 bases). Trimming took 6 bases from V and 6 from J, leaving 17 bases between them. This CDR3 contains 15 residues. Germline V CDR1 and CDR2: SGHTA, FQGNSA. CDR3 residues: CASRYPISGSGELFF. CDR3 sequence (DNA): TGTGCCAGCAGATATCCCATTTCGGGGTCCGGGGAGCTGTTTTTT.

This chain uses TRBV7-6 with TRBJ2-4; D tentatively fits TRBD1 or TRBD2 (5 bases each). Germline lookup yields CDR1 SGHVS and CDR2 FNYEAQ. This CDR3 has 15 residues. The V end was cut by 1 base, the J end by 9 bases, with 16 bases between. The CDR3 DNA reads as TGTGCCAGCAGCTTAGGGTCTGGGGCTGGGAGCATTCAGTACTTC. This sequence encodes CASSLGSGAGSIQYF.

This chain uses TRBV6-1 with TRBJ2-1; possibly TRBD1 for D (5 bases). This CDR3 contains 13 residues. The germline CDR1 and CDR2 sequences are MNHNS and SASEGT. Trimming cost V 4 bases and J 6 bases, with 10 bases left between them. CDR3 DNA sequence: TGTGCCAGCAGTGTGAGCAGGGTCAATGAGCAGTTCTTC. Residues: CASSVSRVNEQFF.

The chain combines TRBV20-1 with TRBJ1-6; D ambiguous. There are 10 residues in the CDR3. Germline lookup yields CDR1 DFQATT and CDR2 SNEGSKA (reference sequence). V lost 0 bases, J lost 17 bases, and 8 bases lay in between. The CDR3 loop is CSARDDRFHF. CDR3 DNA sequence: TGCAGTGCTAGAGATGACCGGTTCCACTTT.

The chain has TRBV28 and TRBJ2-4; 13 positions match TRBD2. The CDR3 sequence is 16 residues long. Germline trimming cut 3 bases from V and 9 bases from J; bases unmatched to any gene: 8. Germline-derived CDR1 and CDR2 are MDHEN and SYDVKM. The CDR3 spells CASSLRTSGGRGIQYF. In DNA, the CDR3 is TGTGCCAGCAGTTTGCGGACTAGCGGGGGCCGCGGCATTCAGTACTTC.

The V gene is TRBV5-1, the J gene TRBJ2-1; TRBD1 matches 7 bases. The CDR3 extends over 14 amino acids. The germline V gene has CDR1 SGHRS and CDR2 YFSETQ. The trim removed 0 bases at V and 9 bases at J, leaving 6 bases unmatched. The CDR3 DNA reads TGCGCCAGCAGCTTGGGCAGGGGGTCCGGTGAGCAGTTCTTC. Translating it yields CASSLGRGSGEQFF.

The CDR3 DNA reads as TGTGCTAGTGGTTTGGACAGGCAAATACTAGCCAAAAACATTCAGTACTTC. It codes for CASGLDRQILAKNIQYF. The chain employs TRBV12-5 and TRBJ2-4, with D tentatively TRBD1 (5 bases). The V gene lost 1 base and the J gene lost 0 bases, with 13 bases spanning the gap. This CDR3 spans 17 amino acids. Germline V gene data show CDR1 as LGHNT and CDR2 as FRNRAP. Using reference TRBV12-5 and TRBJ2-4 for the parts outside the CDR3, the full variable domain is DARVTQTPRHKVTEMGQEVTMRCQPILGHNTVFWYRQTMMQGLELLAYFRNRAPLDDSGMPKDRFSAEMPDATLATLKIQPSEPRDSAVYFCASGLDRQILAKNIQYFGAGTRLSVL.

The rearrangement links TRBV2 to TRBJ2-2; D perhaps matches TRBD2 (5 bases). There are 13 residues in the CDR3. V lost 7 bases to trimming and J lost 5 bases, with 11 bases between them. In germline, CDR1 is SNHLY, CDR2 FYNNEI. CDR3 in amino acids: CASKVGGTGELFF. CDR3 bases: TGTGCCAGCAAGGTGGGCGGGACCGGGGAGCTGTTTTTT.

The chain recombines TRBV7-2 with TRBJ1-5, with D possibly matching TRBD1 (5 bases). CDR3 length equals 16 residues. Germline loops: CDR1 SGHTA, CDR2 FQGNSA. Trimming left V 4 bases short and J 3 bases short, with 16 bases between. CDR3 sequence reads: CASSSDGAWYNQPQHF. In DNA form, the CDR3 reads TGTGCCAGCAGCTCAGACGGGGCTTGGTACAATCAGCCCCAGCATTTT. Full variable domain (remainder filled in from reference TRBV7-2 and TRBJ1-5): GAGVSQSPSNKVTEKGKDVELRCDPISGHTALYWYRQSLGQGLEFLIYFQGNSAPDKSGLPSDRFSAERTGGSVSTLTIQRTQQEDSAVYLCASSSDGAWYNQPQHFGDGTRLSIL.

The chain combines TRBV6-5 with TRBJ1-1, with D perhaps matching TRBD1 (6 bases). The V gene's germline CDR1 is MNHEY and CDR2 SVGAGI. This CDR3 region has 12 residues. Trimming left V 5 bases short and J 11 bases short, with 15 bases between. The CDR3 DNA is TGTGCCAGCAGTCAACAGGGATTTAGTGCTTTCTTT. It yields the protein CASSQQGFSAFF.

The rearrangement links TRBV27 to TRBJ1-5; a weak D match, TRBD1 (6 bases). The CDR3 covers 15 residues. Germline V CDR1 and CDR2: MNHEY, SMNVEV (reference sequence). Trimming cost V 6 bases and J 0 bases, with 12 bases left between them. In DNA, the CDR3 is TGTGCCAGCAGCCCCGGGACACTTAGCAATCAGCCCCAGCATTTT. It codes for CASSPGTLSNQPQHF.

J is TRBJ2-7 and V is TRBV28; D unclear. V lost 5 bases to trimming and J lost 6 bases, with 11 bases between them. The CDR3 length is 12 residues. From germline, CDR1 is MDHEN and CDR2 SYDVKM. The CDR3 region has the DNA TGTGCCAGCAGTCCCGAACTGTCCGAGCAGTACTTC. It encodes CASSPELSEQYF. The full variable domain, its missing parts supplied by reference TRBV28 and TRBJ2-7, is DVKVTQSSRYLVKRTGEKVFLECVQDMDHENMFWYRQDPGLGLRLIYFSYDVKMKEKGDIPEGYSVSREKKERFSLILESASTNQTSMYLCASSPELSEQYFGPGTRLTVT.

The V gene is TRBV9, the J gene TRBJ2-7; 10 bases match TRBD1. V lost 0 bases, J lost 7 bases, and 7 bases stayed unmatched. The CDR3 loop spans 15 amino acids. Germline V gene data show CDR1 as SGDLS and CDR2 as YYNGEE. The CDR3 nucleotides read TGTGCCAGCAGCGTAGGTCCGGGACAGGGGTCGGAGCAGTACTTC. It specifies CASSVGPGQGSEQYF.

This chain joins TRBV11-3 and TRBJ2-3; 8 positions match TRBD1. The CDR3 has 16 amino acids. Trimming removed 2 bases from V and 7 bases from J; junction bases left unmatched: 11. CDR1 is SGHNT and CDR2 is YENEEA in the germline V gene. CDR3 coding DNA: TGTGCCAGCAGCTTACCAGGACAGGGAATTGAAAATACGCAGTATTTT. This encodes CASSLPGQGIENTQYF.

CDR3 sequence (DNA): TGTGCCACCAGCAGAGATCCCCCAGATACGCAGTATTTT. It encodes CATSRDPPDTQYF. This chain uses TRBV15 with TRBJ2-3; no clear D. The CDR3 consists of 13 residues. CDR1 is LNHNV, CDR2 YYDKDF, per germline (reference sequence). Deletions cut 0 bases from V and 4 bases from J, with 5 bases between.